The sequence of this TCR beta chain was determined in a study of control samples from healthy donors and cancer patients (TCRdb year 2020). With regard to this clone: Its antigen specificity is not known. The input lacks base qualities; no much larger clone sits a single base away.

The library was produced with the immunoSEQ multiplex PCR assay. Entries here come from immuneACCESS through TCRdb and include only in-frame sequences with V and J called. Some clones fail to appear in such tables; in the studies checked, an unresolved V gene covers under half of the shortfall, and the cause of the remainder is unknown. This sample is represented by 150,000 to 200,000 clones; roughly 89% of them were singletons. Over 1.1% of the sample is in the top ten clones. Between the V and J ends, shortened by 2 bases and 2 bases respectively, the junction contains 14 bases. CDR1 and CDR2, per the germline V gene, are MNHEY and SVGAGI. The CDR3, cysteine through phenylalanine, is 16 amino acids long. The kept DNA is CDR3 alone, 48 bases in frame from the first base.

In this chain, TRBV6-5 is recombined with TRBJ2-3; the D gene assignment is ambiguous. This clonotype was obtained from a woman aged 50 to 60 in good health. The sequenced material came from blood. For the CDR3, the sequence is CASSYAAKGPTDTQYF. The DNA sequence is as follows: TGTGCCAGCAGTTACGCCGCAAAGGGCCCCACAGATACGCAGTATTTT.